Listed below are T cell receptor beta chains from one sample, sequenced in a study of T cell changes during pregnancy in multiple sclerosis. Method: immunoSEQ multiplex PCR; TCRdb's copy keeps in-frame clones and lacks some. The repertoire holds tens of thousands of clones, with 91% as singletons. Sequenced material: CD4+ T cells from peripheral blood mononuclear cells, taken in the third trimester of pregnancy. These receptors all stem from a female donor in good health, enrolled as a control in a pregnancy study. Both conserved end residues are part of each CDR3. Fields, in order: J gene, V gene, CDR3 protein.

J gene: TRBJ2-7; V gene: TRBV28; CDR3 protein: CASRSPGLAHYEQYF
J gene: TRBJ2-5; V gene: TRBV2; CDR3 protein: CATTTSGHQETQYF
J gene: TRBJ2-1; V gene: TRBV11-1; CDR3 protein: CASSSVTVIRNEQFF
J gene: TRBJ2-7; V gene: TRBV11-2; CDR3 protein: CASSLASTAGSYEQYF
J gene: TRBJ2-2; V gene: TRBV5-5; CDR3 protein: CASSLSSGGNTGELFF
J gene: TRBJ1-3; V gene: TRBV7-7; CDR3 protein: CASSTGDGDTIYF
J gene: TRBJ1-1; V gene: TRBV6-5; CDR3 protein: CASSNRVPHTEAFF
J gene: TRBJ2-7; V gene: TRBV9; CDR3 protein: CASSVRDTPSSYEQYF
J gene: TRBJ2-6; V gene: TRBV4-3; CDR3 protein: CASSQDGLSGANVLTF
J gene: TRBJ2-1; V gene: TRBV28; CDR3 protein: CASSLRGRDEQFF
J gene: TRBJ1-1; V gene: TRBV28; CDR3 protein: CASGTNTEAFF
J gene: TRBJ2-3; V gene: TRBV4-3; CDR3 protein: CASSQDPRGRADTQYF
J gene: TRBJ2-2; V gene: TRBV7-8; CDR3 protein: CASSSQGSGELFF
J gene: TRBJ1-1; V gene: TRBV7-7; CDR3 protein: CASSPIQGTEAFF
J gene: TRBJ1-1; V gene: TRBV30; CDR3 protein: CAWSAESYTEAFF